Shown below are 26 T cell receptor beta chains from a single sample sequenced in a study of CD8 T cells in Susac syndrome. A quantity of about 0.5 to 1 ug RNA underwent reverse transcription using random hexamers. Via MiXCR, TCRdb re-called the immunoSEQ multiplex PCR reads, giving one row per CDR3 protein. Altogether about 180,000 distinct CDR3 sequences are present, 90% to 96% being singletons, with the ten largest covering about 0.093%. Sequencing used CD4+ T cells from PBMCs. The receptors were sampled from a human donor with multiple sclerosis.

The rearrangement joins TRBV30 to TRBJ1-5, with 7 bases identical to TRBD1. The germline gives CDR1 GTSNPN, CDR2 SVGIG (reference sequence). The J segment lost 3 bases and the V segment lost 3 bases, leaving 5 bases of the junction unmatched. CDR3 size: 14 residues. The CDR3: CAWRGDRDNQPQHF. Here the CDR3 DNA reads TGTGCCTGGAGGGGGGACAGAGACAATCAGCCCCAGCATTTT. The full variable domain, in which reference TRBV30 and TRBJ1-5 provide the parts outside the CDR3, is SQTIHQWPATLVQPVGSPLSLECTVEGTSNPNLYWYRQAAGRGLQLLFYSVGIGQISSEVPQNLSASRPQDRQFILSSKKLLLSDSGFYLCAWRGDRDNQPQHFGDGTRLSIL.

The rearrangement uses TRBV29-1 and TRBJ1-1; D ambiguous. CDR1 is SQVTM and CDR2 is ANQGSEA in the germline V gene. This CDR3 has 10 amino acids. V was clipped by 7 bases and J by 7 bases, with 10 bases between them. CDR3 in amino acids: CSASWDEAFF. The CDR3 DNA sequence: TGCAGCGCATCCTGGGATGAAGCTTTCTTT. The whole variable domain, filled in from reference TRBV29-1 and TRBJ1-1, reads SAVISQKPSRDICQRGTSLTIQCQVDSQVTMMFWYRQQPGQSLTLIATANQGSEATYESGFVIDKFPISRPNLTFSTLTVSNMSPEDSSIYLCSASWDEAFFGQGTRLTVV.

The V call is TRBV7-9, the J call TRBJ2-6; 8 bases agree with TRBD1. V shed 3 bases, J shed 0 bases, and the junction held 7 bases outside the gene matches. The V gene's germline CDR1 is SEHNR and CDR2 FQNEAQ (reference sequence). This CDR3 comprises 18 residues. The CDR3 protein is CASSFLDRGSSGANVLTF. CDR3 DNA: TGTGCCAGCAGCTTTTTAGACAGGGGTAGCTCTGGGGCCAACGTCCTGACTTTC.

This rearrangement joins TRBV20-1 to TRBJ1-3; no reliable D call. This CDR3 is 14 amino acids long. The V end lost 0 bases, the J end lost 0 bases, and 6 bases lay between the germline ends. Germline CDR1 is DFQATT and CDR2 is SNEGSKA (reference sequence). The CDR3 coding sequence is TGCAGTGCTAGAGATGGGCGCTCTGGAAACACCATATATTTT. Amino acids: CSARDGRSGNTIYF.

This rearrangement joins TRBV7-9 to TRBJ1-2, with TRBD1 identical over 7 bases. The CDR3 covers 13 residues. After removal of 5 bases from V and 2 bases from J, the junction contained 2 bases not matched to a gene. Per germline, CDR1 SEHNR and CDR2 FQNEAQ (reference sequence). This chain's CDR3 is CASSGQENYGYTF. The CDR3 nucleotides read TGTGCCAGCAGCGGACAGGAGAACTATGGCTACACCTTC.

This rearrangement joins TRBV6-2 or TRBV6-3 to TRBJ2-1, with TRBD1 matching over 7 bases. J lost 0 bases, V lost 8 bases, and 10 bases had no gene match. CDR1 MNHEY and CDR2 SVGEGT come from the germline V gene. This CDR3 spans 16 amino acids. The CDR3 DNA reads as TGTGCCAGCCGCGAACAGGGGCATAGCTCCTACAATGAGCAGTTCTTC. It specifies CASREQGHSSYNEQFF.

V usage is TRBV30 and J usage is TRBJ2-1; 8 bases match TRBD2. The CDR3 is 14 amino acids. CDR1 is GTSNPN, CDR2 SVGIG, per germline (reference sequence). J gave up 8 bases and V 2 bases, and 8 bases lay outside the gene matches. In DNA form, the CDR3 reads TGTGCCTGGAGTATGGGACTAGGGATGCATGAGCAGTTCTTC. This encodes CAWSMGLGMHEQFF. The whole variable domain, remainder taken from reference TRBV30 and TRBJ2-1, is SQTIHQWPATLVQPVGSPLSLECTVEGTSNPNLYWYRQAAGRGLQLLFYSVGIGQISSEVPQNLSASRPQDRQFILSSKKLLLSDSGFYLCAWSMGLGMHEQFFGPGTRLTVL.

The V call is TRBV20-1, the J call TRBJ2-1, with D uncertain. V lost 0 bases, J lost 8 bases, and 11 bases lay in between. Looked up from germline, CDR1 is DFQATT and CDR2 is SNEGSKA (reference sequence). The CDR3 is 13 amino acids. The DNA for the CDR3 is TGCAGTGCTAGAGATAGGCGCGGATATGAGCAGTTCTTC. This translates into CSARDRRGYEQFF.

The chain recombines TRBV29-1 with TRBJ1-4, with D unclear. Trimming removed 7 bases at V and 0 bases at J, with 9 bases between. This CDR3 has 13 amino acids. CDR1 and CDR2 from the germline V gene are SQVTM and ANQGSEA. CDR3 loop: CSGEDATNEKLFF. The CDR3 nucleotides read TGCAGCGGGGAGGACGCAACTAATGAAAAACTGTTTTTT.

The rearrangement joins TRBV20-1 to TRBJ2-1; D possibly corresponds to TRBD1 (6 bases). This CDR3 contains 13 residues. Germline CDR1 reads DFQATT; CDR2 reads SNEGSKA (reference sequence). With 6 bases removed from V and 6 bases from J, the gap between germline ends came to 15 bases. CDR3 sequence: CSAEWNRANEQFF. CDR3 coding DNA: TGCAGTGCCGAATGGAACAGGGCCAATGAGCAGTTCTTC.

This rearrangement joins TRBV4-1 to TRBJ1-1, with D maybe TRBD1 (5 bases). The CDR3 is 15 residues long. CDR1 and CDR2 (germline): MGHRA, YSYEKL. Trimming left V 4 bases short and J 4 bases short, with 16 bases between. As DNA, the CDR3 is TGCGCCAGCAGCCCGAATCAGGGTCGGGTCACTGAAGCTTTCTTT. It specifies CASSPNQGRVTEAFF.

CDR3 sequence: CASSFGTGGTDTQYF. The CDR3 DNA follows: TGTGCCAGCTCGTTCGGGACAGGGGGCACAGATACGCAGTATTTT. The chain joins TRBV5-4 to TRBJ2-3; TRBD1 matches at 10 bases. With V trimmed by 7 bases and J by 1 base, 6 bases remained unmatched. The germline gives CDR1 SGHNT, CDR2 YYREEE (reference sequence). The CDR3 sequence is 15 residues long.

The CDR3 region has the DNA TGCAGTGCTATACAGGGGGATGGCTACACCTTC. The encoded protein is CSAIQGDGYTF. The rearrangement uses TRBV20-1 and TRBJ1-2, with 8 nucleotides matching TRBD1. The CDR3 extends over 11 amino acids. Trimming removed 4 bases from V and 6 bases from J; junction bases left unmatched: 1. CDR1 DFQATT and CDR2 SNEGSKA come from the germline V gene (reference sequence).

V gene TRBV30 combines with J gene TRBJ2-7, with 7 bases aligning to TRBD1. Trimming took 5 bases from V and 0 from J; bases not matched to a gene: 1. CDR3 length: 12 residues. CDR1 and CDR2 (germline): GTSNPN, SVGIG (reference sequence). In DNA, the CDR3 is TGTGCCTGGGGGGACAGCTCCTACGAGCAGTACTTC. Protein sequence: CAWGDSSYEQYF.

The chain employs TRBV20-1 and TRBJ2-1; D gene unclear. Trimming stripped 6 bases from V and 2 bases from J, with 11 bases between. CDR3 length: 13 amino acids. Germline V gives CDR1 DFQATT, CDR2 SNEGSKA (reference sequence). CDR3 region: CSAPTTTYNEQFF. CDR3 bases: TGCAGTGCCCCGACAACCACCTACAATGAGCAGTTCTTC.

The chain is built from TRBV24-1 and TRBJ2-1; D remains unclear. The CDR3 has 11 residues. CDR1 is KGHDR, CDR2 SFDVKD, per germline. Deletions cut 4 bases from V and 6 bases from J, with 3 bases between. The CDR3 loop is CATSELNEQFF. The CDR3 nucleotides read TGTGCCACCAGTGAACTCAATGAGCAGTTCTTC.

V and J are TRBV20-1 and TRBJ2-3; D uncertain. V dropped 7 bases and J dropped 1 base, with 15 bases sitting between them. CDR3 size: 14 residues. Per the germline V gene, CDR1 is DFQATT and CDR2 is SNEGSKA (reference sequence). This CDR3 is CSVDHREGTDTQYF. CDR3 in DNA: TGCAGTGTAGACCACCGCGAAGGCACAGATACGCAGTATTTT.

The chain combines TRBV5-1 with TRBJ2-7; tentatively, D is TRBD2 (5 bases). Germline assignment: CDR1 SGHRS and CDR2 YFSETQ. V lost 0 bases to trimming and J lost 5 bases, with 9 bases between them. The CDR3 consists of 13 residues. CDR3: CASSLAGKNEQYF. The CDR3 bases are TGCGCCAGCAGCTTGGCGGGAAAGAACGAGCAGTACTTC.

The chain joins TRBV12-3 or TRBV12-4 to TRBJ1-5, with D perhaps matching TRBD1 (6 bases). Deletions cut 7 bases from V and 7 bases from J, with 20 bases between. The CDR3 contains 15 residues. The CDR3 sequence: CASTQAPGAGQPQHF. Here the CDR3 DNA reads TGTGCCAGCACCCAAGCTCCGGGGGCGGGCCAGCCCCAGCATTTT.

The genes are TRBV29-1 and TRBJ2-7; the D gene is possibly TRBD1 (5 bases). Germline CDR1 reads SQVTM; CDR2 reads ANQGSEA. Trimming removed 4 bases at V and 2 bases at J, with 9 bases between. This CDR3 has 12 amino acids. The CDR3 DNA reads TGCAGCGTTGTCAAGGGGACCTACGAGCAGTACTTC. Translated, it gives CSVVKGTYEQYF.

The chain combines TRBV30 with TRBJ2-2; D is undetermined. CDR1 GTSNPN and CDR2 SVGIG come from the germline V gene (reference sequence). Deletions cut 4 bases from V and 2 bases from J, with 8 bases between. This CDR3 region has 13 residues. This chain's CDR3 is CAWTARNTGELFF. CDR3 DNA: TGTGCCTGGACAGCCCGCAACACCGGGGAGCTGTTTTTT.

This clonotype was counted once. J is TRBJ2-1 and V is TRBV29-1; D is undetermined. This CDR3 contains 14 residues. CDR1 and CDR2 (germline): SQVTM, ANQGSEA. Trimming pared 4 bases from V and 6 bases from J, leaving 16 bases between. CDR3 DNA: TGCAGCGTTGTGGGCCAGCGATGGGGCAATGAGCAGTTCTTC. It encodes CSVVGQRWGNEQFF.

The rearrangement uses TRBV18 and TRBJ1-6, with a weak D call TRBD1 (5 bases). Germline CDR1 KGHSH, CDR2 LQKENI. V was cut by 6 bases and J by 7 bases, with 19 bases left in between. The length of the CDR3 is 16 residues. The CDR3 reads CASSPPGGGENSPLHF. The DNA for the CDR3 is TGTGCCAGCTCTCCTCCGGGGGGAGGGGAGAATTCACCCCTCCACTTT.

This CDR3 is CASSLIGHYGYTF. The CDR3 region has the DNA TGTGCCAGCAGCTTAATAGGGCACTATGGCTACACCTTC. This chain links TRBV13 with TRBJ1-2; D remains unclear. V was pared by 2 bases and J by 3 bases, with 7 bases between. CDR3 length equals 13 residues. CDR1 and CDR2 from the germline V gene are PRHDT and FYEKMQ (reference sequence). Filled out from reference TRBV13 and TRBJ1-2, the complete variable domain reads AAGVIQSPRHLIKEKRETATLKCYPIPRHDTVYWYQQGPGQDPQFLISFYEKMQSDKGSIPDRFSAQQFSDYHSELNMSSLELGDSALYFCASSLIGHYGYTFGSGTRLTVV.

The rearrangement links TRBV6-5 to TRBJ1-2, with TRBD1 matching over 11 bases. Germline values: CDR1 MNHEY, CDR2 SVGAGI. The junction had 10 bases not matched to a gene; V was cut back by 8 bases and J by 8 bases. This CDR3 spans 14 amino acids. The CDR3 DNA reads as TGTGCCAGCCGAGGGACAGGGGGTGTATACGGCTACACCTTC. As protein: CASRGTGGVYGYTF.

This chain uses TRBV29-1 with TRBJ1-5; tentative D call: TRBD1 (5 bases). The CDR3 covers 14 residues. Trimming left V 7 bases short and J 0 bases short, with 13 bases between. Germline V gives CDR1 SQVTM, CDR2 ANQGSEA. DNA for the CDR3: TGCAGCGCTCTAGAGGGGCCTAGCAATCAGCCCCAGCATTTT. This translates into CSALEGPSNQPQHF.